This TCR beta chain was obtained from a study of T cell clonotyping in hematopoietic cell transplantation. Sequenced by immunoSEQ multiplex PCR; TCRdb stores in-frame clones only, minus some. The data contain about 5,100 clones, under 35% of them singletons. The junction had 11 bases not matched to a gene; V was cut back by 0 bases and J by 11 bases. Germline CDR1 and CDR2: MNHEY and SVGAGI. The CDR3 has 15 residues. Time point here: recipient sample about 28 days before transplant, after cytoreduction. The chain recombines TRBV6-5 with TRBJ1-1, with TRBD1 identical over 8 bases. Specimen: peripheral blood mononuclear cells, collected before stem cell transplant. The clonotype was recovered from a man aged 50-60 years with myelofibrosis. Some clones in this sample may be carry-over from other donors' samples. The CDR3 sequence: CASSYSNPPQGVAFF. CDR3 nucleotides: TGTGCCAGCAGTTACTCGAATCCCCCACAGGGGGTGGCTTTCTTT.